This is a list of T cell receptor beta chains from one sample in a study of blood T cell repertoires in COVID-19. Repertoires were generated with immunoSEQ multiplex PCR, while TCRdb's copy carries only in-frame clones and drops some. The sample contains about 140,000 clones, approximately 90% of which appear only once. The source material was peripheral blood. The receptors originated from a woman at least 80 years old with acute or convalescent COVID-19. Both conserved end residues are part of each CDR3. D genes are given only for firm matches. Some rows have no size entry. The others give once, few or many, or a class for an expanded clone.

V: TRBV3-1/TRBV3-2; D: TRBD1; size: .; J: TRBJ2-1; CDR3: CASSQGQGALGGRYNEQFF; DNA: TGTGCCAGCAGCCAAGGGCAGGGGGCGTTGGGAGGCCGCTACAATGAGCAGTTCTTC
V: TRBV12-5; D: .; size: .; J: TRBJ1-4; CDR3: CASRATNEKLFF; DNA: TGTGCTTCCAGGGCAACTAATGAAAAACTGTTTTTT
V: TRBV18; D: TRBD1; size: .; J: TRBJ2-5; CDR3: CASSPLGTGGQETQYF; DNA: TGTGCCAGCTCACCCCTCGGGACAGGGGGCCAAGAGACCCAGTACTTC
V: TRBV4-1; D: .; size: .; J: TRBJ1-6; CDR3: CASSRGGVPQSSPLHF; DNA: TGCGCCAGCAGCCGAGGGGGGGTCCCCCAAAGTTCACCCCTCCACTTT
V: TRBV29-1; D: TRBD1; size: .; J: TRBJ1-3; CDR3: CSVEDPRTGPSSGNTIYF; DNA: TGCAGCGTTGAAGACCCTCGGACAGGGCCGAGCTCTGGAAACACCATATATTTT
V: TRBV7-9; D: TRBD1; size: .; J: TRBJ1-3; CDR3: CASSYGTGGYGNTIYF; DNA: TGTGCCAGCAGTTACGGGACAGGGGGCTATGGAAACACCATATATTTT
V: TRBV3-1/TRBV3-2; D: .; size: .; J: TRBJ1-6; CDR3: CASSQDRQGSYNSPLHF; DNA: TGTGCCAGCAGCCAAGATAGGCAGGGGTCCTATAATTCACCCCTCCACTTT
V: TRBV7-2; D: .; size: .; J: TRBJ1-5; CDR3: CASSLGASNQPQHF; DNA: TGTGCCAGCAGCTTAGGAGCGTCCAATCAGCCCCAGCATTTT
V: TRBV4-2; D: .; size: .; J: TRBJ2-1; CDR3: CASSQVGGTGGSEQFF; DNA: TGTGCCAGCAGCCAAGTAGGGGGAACCGGTGGAAGTGAGCAGTTCTTC
V: TRBV3-1/TRBV3-2; D: .; size: .; J: TRBJ1-1; CDR3: CASSRSGVNTEAFF; DNA: TGTGCCAGCAGCCGGAGCGGGGTGAACACTGAAGCTTTCTTT
V: TRBV7-2; D: .; size: .; J: TRBJ1-2; CDR3: CASSLASGGTYGYTF; DNA: TGTGCCAGCAGCTTAGCCTCGGGGGGTACCTATGGCTACACCTTC
V: TRBV7-9; D: .; size: few; J: TRBJ1-1; CDR3: CASSRKDSSEAFF; DNA: TGTGCCAGCAGCCGAAAGGACAGCTCGGAAGCTTTCTTT
V: TRBV5-1; D: .; size: .; J: TRBJ1-1; CDR3: CASSLTPGHKNTEAFF; DNA: TGCGCCAGCAGCTTGACGCCGGGACACAAGAACACTGAAGCTTTCTTT
V: TRBV19; D: .; size: .; J: TRBJ2-5; CDR3: CASSIQGIGTQYF; DNA: TGTGCCAGTAGTATACAGGGTATAGGGACCCAGTACTTC
V: TRBV9; D: TRBD1; size: once; J: TRBJ2-5; CDR3: CASSVGGQGHLETQYF; DNA: TGTGCCAGCAGCGTAGGAGGACAGGGACATCTAGAGACCCAGTACTTC
V: TRBV3-1/TRBV3-2; D: .; size: .; J: TRBJ1-6; CDR3: CASSQDSIRGGSPLHF; DNA: TGTGCCAGCAGCCAAGATTCGATCAGGGGCGGTTCACCCCTCCACTTT
V: TRBV2; D: .; size: .; J: TRBJ1-1; CDR3: CASNTGGTEAFF; DNA: TGTGCCAGCAACACTGGGGGGACTGAAGCTTTCTTT
V: TRBV18; D: .; size: once; J: TRBJ1-1; CDR3: CASFDRNPTTEAFF; DNA: TGTGCCAGCTTTGACAGAAATCCTACCACTGAAGCTTTCTTT
V: TRBV10-3; D: .; size: .; J: TRBJ2-1; CDR3: CAIGQTYNEQFF; DNA: TGTGCCATCGGGCAGACCTACAATGAGCAGTTCTTC
V: TRBV29-1; D: TRBD1; size: .; J: TRBJ1-2; CDR3: CSVDTGTGIGYTF; DNA: TGCAGCGTAGATACCGGGACAGGGATTGGCTACACCTTC
V: TRBV5-1; D: TRBD2; size: .; J: TRBJ2-2; CDR3: CASSSASSGGASGELFF; DNA: TGCGCCAGCAGCTCGGCCTCGAGCGGGGGGGCGTCCGGGGAGCTGTTTTTT
V: TRBV9; D: .; size: .; J: TRBJ2-2; CDR3: CASSVQGTGELFF; DNA: TGTGCCAGCAGCGTACAGGGAACCGGGGAGCTGTTTTTT
V: TRBV11-3; D: .; size: .; J: TRBJ2-7; CDR3: CASSHTFPPYEQYF; DNA: TGTGCCAGCAGCCACACCTTCCCACCCTACGAGCAGTACTTC
V: TRBV20-1; D: .; size: .; J: TRBJ1-1; CDR3: CSARSFAEAFF; DNA: TGCAGTGCTAGATCCTTTGCTGAAGCTTTCTTT
V: TRBV29-1; D: TRBD1; size: .; J: TRBJ1-2; CDR3: CSVKPDRGVSNYGYTF; DNA: TGCAGCGTGAAACCGGACAGGGGGGTTTCAAACTATGGCTACACCTTC
V: TRBV11-3; D: .; size: .; J: TRBJ2-3; CDR3: CASSFSGDTQYF; DNA: TGTGCCAGCAGCTTCTCGGGTGATACGCAGTATTTT
V: TRBV5-1; D: TRBD1; size: .; J: TRBJ1-4; CDR3: CASSLMGNRGRASNEKLFF; DNA: TGCGCCAGCAGCCTGATGGGCAACAGGGGGCGGGCCTCTAATGAAAAACTGTTTTTT
V: TRBV5-5; D: TRBD1; size: .; J: TRBJ2-4; CDR3: CASSSERGLDIQYF; DNA: TGTGCCAGCAGCTCCGAGAGGGGGCTGGACATTCAGTACTTC
V: TRBV7-2; D: .; size: .; J: TRBJ2-7; CDR3: CASSASALYEQYF; DNA: TGTGCCAGCAGCGCTAGCGCCCTCTACGAGCAGTACTTC
V: TRBV5-8; D: .; size: .; J: TRBJ1-6; CDR3: CASSLMGENSPLHF; DNA: TGTGCCAGCAGCTTGATGGGCGAGAATTCACCCCTCCACTTT
V: TRBV6-5; D: TRBD1; size: .; J: TRBJ1-2; CDR3: CASSQDRASGYTF; DNA: TGTGCCAGCAGCCAGGACAGGGCTTCCGGCTACACCTTC
V: TRBV18; D: TRBD1; size: .; J: TRBJ1-5; CDR3: CASSRGTGPTNQPQHF; DNA: TGTGCCAGCTCACGGGGGACAGGGCCCACCAATCAGCCCCAGCATTTT
V: TRBV2; D: .; size: .; J: TRBJ1-2; CDR3: CASSEAGGPYGYTF; DNA: TGTGCCAGCAGTGAAGCCGGGGGGCCCTATGGCTACACCTTC
V: TRBV5-1; D: .; size: .; J: TRBJ1-4; CDR3: CASSEDRGSEKLFF; DNA: TGCGCCAGCAGCGAGGACCGGGGGAGTGAAAAACTGTTTTTT
V: TRBV5-4; D: .; size: .; J: TRBJ1-1; CDR3: CASSLGGSGAWVTEAFF; DNA: TGTGCCAGCAGCTTGGGGGGTAGCGGGGCGTGGGTCACTGAAGCTTTCTTT
V: TRBV5-1; D: .; size: once; J: TRBJ2-1; CDR3: CASAIISSYNEQFF; DNA: TGCGCCAGCGCGATTATTAGCTCCTACAATGAGCAGTTCTTC
V: TRBV11-2; D: .; size: .; J: TRBJ2-5; CDR3: CASSLGVTERETQYF; DNA: TGTGCCAGCAGCTTAGGCGTGACAGAACGAGAGACCCAGTACTTC
V: TRBV5-1; D: TRBD1; size: .; J: TRBJ1-1; CDR3: CASSVDRGLPEAFF; DNA: TGCGCCAGCAGCGTCGACAGGGGGCTCCCTGAAGCTTTCTTT
V: TRBV5-1; D: .; size: .; J: TRBJ2-3; CDR3: CASLLSGLITDTQYF; DNA: TGCGCCAGCCTCCTTAGCGGACTAATCACAGATACGCAGTATTTT
V: TRBV5-1; D: TRBD1; size: .; J: TRBJ1-2; CDR3: CASSPGQQWDGYTF; DNA: TGCGCCAGCAGCCCGGGACAGCAATGGGATGGCTACACCTTC
V: TRBV27; D: .; size: .; J: TRBJ1-3; CDR3: CASSFDRFGNTIYF; DNA: TGTGCCAGCAGTTTCGACAGATTTGGAAACACCATATATTTT
V: TRBV30; D: .; size: .; J: TRBJ1-2; CDR3: CAWTPLNYGYTF; DNA: TGTGCCTGGACCCCCCTGAACTATGGCTACACCTTC
V: TRBV6-5; D: .; size: .; J: TRBJ1-1; CDR3: CASSYSRGGFAEAFF; DNA: TGTGCCAGCAGTTACTCGAGGGGGGGCTTCGCTGAAGCTTTCTTT
V: TRBV2; D: TRBD1; size: .; J: TRBJ2-2; CDR3: CASTGTGNPGELFF; DNA: TGTGCCAGCACCGGGACAGGGAATCCCGGGGAGCTGTTTTTT
V: TRBV5-1; D: TRBD2; size: .; J: TRBJ2-5; CDR3: CASSRRRDSGVFQETQYF; DNA: TGCGCCAGCAGCAGGAGGAGAGATAGCGGGGTGTTTCAAGAGACCCAGTACTTC
V: TRBV6-5; D: TRBD2; size: once; J: TRBJ2-5; CDR3: CASSSSGLAGTETQYF; DNA: TGTGCCAGCAGTTCCTCCGGACTAGCGGGGACGGAGACCCAGTACTTC
V: TRBV4-3; D: TRBD1; size: .; J: TRBJ1-2; CDR3: CASSQGTGGGYTF; DNA: TGCGCCAGCAGCCAAGGGACAGGGGGTGGCTACACCTTC
V: TRBV6-2/TRBV6-3; D: .; size: .; J: TRBJ1-2; CDR3: CASSTTATYGYTF; DNA: TGTGCCAGCAGTACGACAGCGACCTATGGCTACACCTTC